The sequence of this T cell receptor beta chain was determined in a study of T cell responses to AZD1222 COVID-19 vaccine. There are 14 residues in the CDR3. Germline CDR1 and CDR2: PRHDT and FYEKMQ (reference sequence). The ends were cut back, 0 bases at V and 3 bases at J, with 8 bases in the middle. The protocol was immunoSEQ multiplex PCR, while the TCRdb copy is restricted to in-frame clones and leaves out a portion. The sample holds just under 75,000 clones, 60% to 85% seen once. Doses given second, at about 4 or about 12 weeks, were pooled. The clonotype comes from an adult who received the AZD1222 COVID-19 vaccine. The material was peripheral blood, obtained 28 days after the second AZD1222 dose. The V call is TRBV13, the J call TRBJ1-1; D perhaps matches TRBD1 (6 bases). The CDR3 DNA reads TGTGCCAGCAGCTTAGGGAGGGGGGACACTGAAGCTTTCTTT. The encoded protein is CASSLGRGDTEAFF.